Following are 20 T cell receptor beta chains from one sample sequenced in a study of T cells in Graves' hyperthyroidism and ophthalmopathy. TCR beta CDR3 sequences were amplified from RNA transcripts. First-round RT-PCR with HTBI primers amplified the TCR CDR3 region. TCRdb reanalysed the multiplex PCR reads using MiXCR and keeps one entry per CDR3 protein. Of roughly 750,000 distinct CDR3 sequences listed, around 17% are singletons. Sequencing was performed on blood. The receptors stem from a young man with Graves' hyperthyroidism.

The chain recombines TRBV29-1 with TRBJ1-1; possible D gene TRBD1, 6 bases. V was clipped by 6 bases and J by 6 bases, with 14 bases between them. The CDR3 extends over 12 amino acids. The germline CDR1 and CDR2 sequences are SQVTM and ANQGSEA. CDR3 amino acids: CSVATGRAEAFF. Written as DNA, the CDR3 is TGCAGCGTCGCAACAGGGAGGGCTGAAGCTTTCTTT.

This clonotype was recorded many times. The gene calls are TRBV3-1 and TRBJ2-5; 8 bases align to TRBD1. CDR1 and CDR2 (germline): LGHDT, YNNKEL (reference sequence). CDR3 length: 14 amino acids. Unmatched junction bases numbered 7, after V lost 4 bases and J lost 6 bases. The CDR3 loop is CASSRRQGWKTQYF. The CDR3 DNA follows: TGTGCCAGCAGCCGAAGACAGGGGTGGAAGACCCAGTACTTC.

The chain carries TRBV4-1 and TRBJ1-5; the match to TRBD1 covers 8 bases. CDR1 is MGHRA, CDR2 YSYEKL, per germline. After removal of 1 base from V and 9 bases from J, the junction contained 8 bases not matched to a gene. The CDR3 runs to 15 residues. Here the CDR3 reads CASSQVDRGDPPQHF. Written as DNA, the CDR3 is TGCGCCAGCAGCCAAGTAGACAGGGGCGATCCGCCCCAGCATTTT.

This clonotype was observed a handful of times. V gene TRBV14 combines with J gene TRBJ1-5; D remains unclear. Germline lookup yields CDR1 SGHDN and CDR2 FVKESK. With 3 bases removed from V and 4 bases from J, the gap between germline ends came to 7 bases. The CDR3 runs to 13 residues. This CDR3 is CASSQSGNQPQHF. The CDR3 coding sequence is TGTGCCAGCAGCCAGTCCGGGAATCAGCCCCAGCATTTT.

This clonotype appeared a few times. The V and J genes are TRBV29-1 and TRBJ2-5; TRBD1 aligns across 9 bases. Germline loops: CDR1 SQVTM, CDR2 ANQGSEA. The CDR3 totals 12 residues. J was trimmed by 7 bases and V by 4 bases; bases with no gene match: 4. The CDR3 DNA sequence: TGCAGCGTTGCCTTGGACAGGGGGACCCAGTACTTC. Its translation is CSVALDRGTQYF. The variable domain in full, completed from reference TRBV29-1 and TRBJ2-5, reads SAVISQKPSRDICQRGTSLTIQCQVDSQVTMMFWYRQQPGQSLTLIATANQGSEATYESGFVIDKFPISRPNLTFSTLTVSNMSPEDSSIYLCSVALDRGTQYFGPGTRLLVL.

J is TRBJ2-7 and V is TRBV7-9; a possible D gene is TRBD2 (6 bases). Germline CDR1 SEHNR, CDR2 FQNEAQ (reference sequence). The CDR3 length is 17 residues. V lost 4 bases and J lost 3, with 22 bases in between. CDR3 nucleotides: TGTGCCAGCAGCTCGTCTGGAGGGCCATCGGTGAGCTACGAGCAGTACTTC. It codes for CASSSSGGPSVSYEQYF.

There are many counts of this clonotype. V gene TRBV12-3 or TRBV12-4 combines with J gene TRBJ1-4, with D possibly being TRBD1 (5 bases). Trimming took 4 bases from V and 3 from J, leaving 9 bases between them. CDR3 length: 14 residues. CDR3 amino acids: CASSSGQSNEKLFF. The CDR3 coding sequence is TGTGCCAGCAGTTCGGGGCAGTCTAATGAAAAACTGTTTTTT.

The chain combines TRBV5-1 with TRBJ2-5; D may be TRBD1 or TRBD2 (5 bases each). CDR3 size: 14 residues. Germline CDR1 SGHRS, CDR2 YFSETQ. Trimming stripped 3 bases from V and 5 bases from J, with 14 bases between. CDR3 loop: CASSSGAEGETQYF. DNA for the CDR3: TGCGCCAGCAGCTCCGGAGCCGAGGGGGAGACCCAGTACTTC.

The rearrangement links TRBV29-1 to TRBJ2-3, with D possibly being TRBD1 (6 bases). Trimming removed 7 bases from V and 2 bases from J, with 16 bases in between. The germline CDR1 and CDR2 sequences are SQVTM and ANQGSEA. The CDR3 sequence is 14 residues long. The CDR3 DNA reads TGCAGCGCCCGAGACAGGCTCCTCACAGATACGCAGTATTTT. This sequence encodes CSARDRLLTDTQYF.

The chain couples TRBV12-3 or TRBV12-4 to TRBJ2-1, with 9 bases aligning to TRBD2. Losses at the gene ends were 8 bases for V and 6 bases for J; bases not matched to a gene: 5. The CDR3 covers 13 residues. CDR3 loop: CASGISGSNEQFF. The CDR3 DNA sequence: TGTGCCAGCGGAATTAGCGGGAGCAATGAGCAGTTCTTC.

This chain uses TRBV28 with TRBJ1-1; no clear D. Per germline, CDR1 MDHEN and CDR2 SYDVKM. V lost 3 bases to trimming and J lost 0 bases, with 8 bases between them. The CDR3 consists of 14 residues. CDR3 nucleotides: TGTGCCAGCAGTTTTCCGGAGATGAACACTGAAGCTTTCTTT. Amino acids: CASSFPEMNTEAFF.

The chain joins TRBV29-1 to TRBJ2-5; D is possibly TRBD1 or TRBD2 (5 bases each). Trimming left V 2 bases short and J 2 bases short, with 9 bases between. This CDR3 has 13 amino acids. The germline gives CDR1 SQVTM, CDR2 ANQGSEA. The CDR3 reads CSVERDPQETQYF. DNA for the CDR3: TGCAGCGTTGAACGGGACCCACAAGAGACCCAGTACTTC.

The chain links TRBV20-1 to TRBJ2-1; D is unresolved. Germline CDR1 reads DFQATT; CDR2 reads SNEGSKA (reference sequence). Between the trimmed V and J ends, which lost 3 bases and 0 bases, there was a span of 9 bases. The CDR3 has 14 residues. The CDR3 region has the DNA TGCAGTGCTAGCCCATCGAGCTCCTACAATGAGCAGTTCTTC. Its translation: CSASPSSSYNEQFF.

This clonotype was seen only once. J is TRBJ2-1 and V is TRBV25-1, with D possibly called TRBD1 or TRBD2 (5 bases each). This CDR3 has 16 amino acids. Germline V gene lookup returns CDR1 MGHDK and CDR2 SYGVNS. V was cut by 0 bases and J by 2 bases, with 11 bases left in between. The CDR3 spells CASSEYPQGPYNEQFF. CDR3 in DNA: TGTGCCAGCAGTGAATATCCCCAGGGACCCTACAATGAGCAGTTCTTC.

The genes are TRBV24-1 and TRBJ2-5; perhaps TRBD1 as D (6 bases). This CDR3 spans 16 amino acids. Germline-derived CDR1 and CDR2 are KGHDR and SFDVKD. V gave up 3 bases and J gave up 2 bases, with 15 bases separating them. CDR3 residues: CATSDEGRGPQETQYF. CDR3 DNA sequence: TGTGCCACCAGTGATGAAGGCAGGGGACCACAAGAGACCCAGTACTTC.

The table lists this clonotype with many counts. The rearrangement links TRBV28 to TRBJ2-2, with 9 nucleotides matching TRBD1. V lost 9 bases, J lost 7 bases, and 9 bases stayed unmatched. Germline CDR1 and CDR2: MDHEN and SYDVKM. The CDR3 has 14 amino acids. CDR3 in amino acids: CASLRDRVNGELFF. The CDR3 region has the DNA TGTGCCAGTCTCCGGGACAGGGTAAACGGGGAGCTGTTTTTT.

This clonotype was counted at least ten times. The chain employs TRBV27 and TRBJ2-7; 10 positions agree with TRBD2. The CDR3 has 16 residues. The ends lost 6 bases at V and 0 bases at J; junction bases unmatched: 8. Germline V gives CDR1 MNHEY, CDR2 SMNVEV (reference sequence). This CDR3 is CASSSLAGVFSYEQYF. DNA of the CDR3: TGTGCCAGCAGCTCTCTAGCGGGAGTGTTCTCCTACGAGCAGTACTTC.

This clonotype was seen many times. Here the CDR3 reads CASSPLAGMAYEQYF. The CDR3 DNA follows: TGTGCCAGCTCACCGTTAGCGGGAATGGCCTACGAGCAGTACTTC. This chain joins TRBV18 and TRBJ2-7, with 8 bases that match TRBD2. The CDR3 is 15 amino acids. Germline CDR1 reads KGHSH; CDR2 reads LQKENI. V lost 3 bases and J lost 2; bases outside the gene matches: 6.

In its sample, this clonotype was seen many times. The CDR3 sequence: CASSLFRATEAFF. The CDR3 DNA sequence: TGTGCCAGCAGTTTGTTCAGGGCCACTGAAGCTTTCTTT. J is TRBJ1-1 and V is TRBV28, with D perhaps matching TRBD1 (5 bases). Germline CDR1 is MDHEN and CDR2 is SYDVKM. Trimming removed 3 bases at V and 4 bases at J, with 9 bases between. CDR3 size: 13 residues.

This clonotype was counted ten times or more. The V and J genes are TRBV20-1 and TRBJ2-5; tentative D call: TRBD2 (6 bases). V lost 6 bases and J 5 bases, leaving 25 bases between the germline ends. The CDR3 covers 16 residues. Per the germline V gene, CDR1 is DFQATT and CDR2 is SNEGSKA (reference sequence). The CDR3 sequence is CSAQSFVGGVLETQYF. The CDR3 DNA reads TGCAGTGCCCAGTCGTTCGTAGGAGGGGTGTTGGAGACCCAGTACTTC.